This T cell receptor beta chain was found in a study of blood T cell repertoires in COVID-19. This CDR3 has 15 residues. Deletions cut 1 base from V and 4 bases from J, with 13 bases between. CDR1 is MGHRA, CDR2 YSYEKL, per germline. This clone was recorded only once. Study members were between roughly 18 and 89 years old and lived in roughly 24 US regions. Participant-given clinical history determined each cohort assignment. Original analysis: How many nucleated cells were present was estimated from reference gene primer amplification. The assay was immunoSEQ multiplex PCR, and TCRdb's table has in-frame clones only and misses some. V and J calls and clone size come straight from that table; D and trimming were deduced from the DNA. The sample includes 210,000 or so clones, about four fifths seen only once; the top ten take 4.8%.

Sample: PBMCs or T cells enriched from blood (not recorded which). The chain uses TRBV4-1 and TRBJ2-5, with D perhaps matching TRBD2 (6 bases). This clonotype originated in a woman aged 45-65 years who had been exposed to COVID-19. This CDR3 reads CASSQGHNGGETQYF. For the CDR3, the DNA is TGCGCCAGCAGCCAAGGCCACAACGGGGGAGAGACCCAGTACTTC.